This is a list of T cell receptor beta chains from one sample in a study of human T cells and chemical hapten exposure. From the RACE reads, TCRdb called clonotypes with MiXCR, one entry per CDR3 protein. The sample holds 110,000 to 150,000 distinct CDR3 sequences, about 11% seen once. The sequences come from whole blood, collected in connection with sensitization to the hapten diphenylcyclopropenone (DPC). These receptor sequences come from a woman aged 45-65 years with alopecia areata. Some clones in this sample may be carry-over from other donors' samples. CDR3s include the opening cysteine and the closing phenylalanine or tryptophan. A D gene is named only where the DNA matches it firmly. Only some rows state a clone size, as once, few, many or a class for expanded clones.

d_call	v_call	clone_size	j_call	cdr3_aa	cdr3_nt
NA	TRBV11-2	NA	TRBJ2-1	CASSLGVTYNEQFF	TGTGCCAGCAGCCTGGGGGTTACCTACAATGAGCAGTTCTTC
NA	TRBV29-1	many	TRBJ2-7	CSVEDLRGLSSYEQYF	TGCAGCGTTGAAGATTTGAGGGGCCTAAGCTCCTACGAGCAGTACTTC
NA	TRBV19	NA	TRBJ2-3	CASKAAASTDTQYF	TGTGCCAGTAAGGCCGCAGCGAGCACAGATACGCAGTATTTT
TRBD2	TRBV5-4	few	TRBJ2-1	CASSPSGGGLYNEQFF	TGTGCCAGCAGCCCCTCAGGCGGGGGTCTCTACAATGAGCAGTTCTTC
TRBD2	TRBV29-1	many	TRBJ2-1	CSVETSGRGEQFF	TGCAGCGTTGAAACTAGCGGGAGGGGTGAGCAGTTCTTC
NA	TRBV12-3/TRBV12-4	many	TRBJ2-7	CASSLGGSFGYEQYF	TGTGCCAGCAGTTTAGGGGGTTCATTCGGCTACGAGCAGTACTTC
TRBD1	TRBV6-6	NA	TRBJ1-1	CASSTQGGNTEAFF	TGTGCCAGCAGTACACAGGGGGGGAACACTGAAGCTTTCTTT
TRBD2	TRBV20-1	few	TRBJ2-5	CSVAGVQETQYF	TGCAGTGTAGCGGGAGTACAAGAGACCCAGTACTTC
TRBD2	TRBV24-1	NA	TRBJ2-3	CATSDLGTSGLDSTDTQYF	TGTGCCACCAGTGATTTGGGGACTAGCGGTCTCGATAGCACAGATACGCAGTATTTT
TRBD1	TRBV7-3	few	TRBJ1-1	CASSRTGMFGNTEAFF	TGTGCCAGCAGCCGGACAGGGATGTTTGGAAACACTGAAGCTTTCTTT
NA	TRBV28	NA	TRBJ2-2	CASTRHPNTGKLFF	TGTGCCAGCACGCGACATCCGAACACCGGGAAGCTGTTTTTT
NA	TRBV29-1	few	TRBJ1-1	CSVDQAVTEAFF	TGCAGCGTTGACCAGGCCGTCACTGAAGCTTTCTTT